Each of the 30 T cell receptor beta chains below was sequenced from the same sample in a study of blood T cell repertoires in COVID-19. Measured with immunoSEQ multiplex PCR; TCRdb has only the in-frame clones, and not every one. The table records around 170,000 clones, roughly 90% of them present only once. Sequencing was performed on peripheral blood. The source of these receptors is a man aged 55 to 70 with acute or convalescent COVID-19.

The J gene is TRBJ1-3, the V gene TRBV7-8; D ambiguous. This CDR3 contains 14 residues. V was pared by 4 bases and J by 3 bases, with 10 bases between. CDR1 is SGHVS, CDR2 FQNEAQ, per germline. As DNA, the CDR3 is TGTGCCAGCAGCTCACCCGGGTTTGGAAACACCATATATTTT. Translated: CASSSPGFGNTIYF.

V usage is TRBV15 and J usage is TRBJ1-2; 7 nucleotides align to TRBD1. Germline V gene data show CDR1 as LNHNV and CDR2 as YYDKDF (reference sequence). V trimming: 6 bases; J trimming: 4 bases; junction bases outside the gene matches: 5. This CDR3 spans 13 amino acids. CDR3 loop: CATSPGQTYGYTF. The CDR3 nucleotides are TGTGCCACCAGTCCGGGACAGACCTATGGCTACACCTTC.

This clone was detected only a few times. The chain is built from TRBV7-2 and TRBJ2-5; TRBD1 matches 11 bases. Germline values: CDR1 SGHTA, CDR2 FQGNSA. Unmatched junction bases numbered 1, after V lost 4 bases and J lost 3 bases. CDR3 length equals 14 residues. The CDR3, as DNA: TGTGCCAGCAGCTGGGGACAGGGGGAAGAGACCCAGTACTTC. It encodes CASSWGQGEETQYF.

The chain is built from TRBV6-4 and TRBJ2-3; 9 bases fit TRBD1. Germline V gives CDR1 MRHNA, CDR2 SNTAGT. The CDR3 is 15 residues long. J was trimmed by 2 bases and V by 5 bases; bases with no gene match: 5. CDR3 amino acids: CASSSTGGSTDTQYF. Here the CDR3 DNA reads TGTGCCAGCAGTTCGACAGGGGGGTCCACAGATACGCAGTATTTT.

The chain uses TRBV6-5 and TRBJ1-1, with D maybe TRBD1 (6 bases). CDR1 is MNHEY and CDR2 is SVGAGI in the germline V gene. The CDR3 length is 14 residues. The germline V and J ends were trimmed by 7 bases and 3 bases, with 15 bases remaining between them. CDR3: CASIQGALDTEAFF. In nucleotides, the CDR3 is TGTGCCAGCATACAGGGTGCCCTGGACACTGAAGCTTTCTTT.

Here the CDR3 reads CASSLPGESYEQYF. DNA for the CDR3: TGTGCCAGCAGCTTACCGGGGGAATCCTACGAGCAGTACTTC. The rearrangement uses TRBV7-9 and TRBJ2-7; weak D call: TRBD2 (6 bases). The V and J ends lost 2 bases and 1 base respectively, with 9 bases between them. This CDR3 is built from 14 residues. Germline V gives CDR1 SEHNR, CDR2 FQNEAQ (reference sequence).

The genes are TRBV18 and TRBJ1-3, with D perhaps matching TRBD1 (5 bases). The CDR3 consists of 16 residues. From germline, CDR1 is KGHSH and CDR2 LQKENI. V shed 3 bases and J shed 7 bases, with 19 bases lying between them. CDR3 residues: CASSPRDGSSFNTIYF. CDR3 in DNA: TGTGCCAGCTCACCGCGGGACGGCTCTTCGTTTAACACCATATATTTT.

CDR3 residues: CASRGGSYNSPLHF. CDR3 nucleotide sequence: TGTGCCAGCAGAGGAGGCTCCTATAATTCACCCCTCCACTTT. The J gene is TRBJ1-6, the V gene TRBV21-1. TRBV21-1 is classified as a pseudogene. The length of the CDR3 is 14 residues.

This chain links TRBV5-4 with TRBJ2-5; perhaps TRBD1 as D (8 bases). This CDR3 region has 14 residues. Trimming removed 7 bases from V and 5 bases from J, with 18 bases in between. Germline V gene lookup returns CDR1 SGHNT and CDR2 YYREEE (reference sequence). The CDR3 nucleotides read TGTGCCAGCGGGGAAACAGGGGGGGTGGAGACCCAGTACTTC. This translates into CASGETGGVETQYF.

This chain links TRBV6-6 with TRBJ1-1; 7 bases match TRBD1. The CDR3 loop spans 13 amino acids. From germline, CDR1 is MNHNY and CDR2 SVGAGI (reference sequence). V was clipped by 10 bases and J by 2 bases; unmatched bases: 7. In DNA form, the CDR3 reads TGTGCCAACACTCAGGGGGTAAACACTGAAGCTTTCTTT. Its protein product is CANTQGVNTEAFF.

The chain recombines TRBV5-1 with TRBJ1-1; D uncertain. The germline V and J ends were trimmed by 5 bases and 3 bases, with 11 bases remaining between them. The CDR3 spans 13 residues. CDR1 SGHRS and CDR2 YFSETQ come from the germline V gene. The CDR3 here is CASSFAPDTEAFF. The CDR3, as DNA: TGCGCCAGCAGTTTTGCGCCGGACACTGAAGCTTTCTTT.

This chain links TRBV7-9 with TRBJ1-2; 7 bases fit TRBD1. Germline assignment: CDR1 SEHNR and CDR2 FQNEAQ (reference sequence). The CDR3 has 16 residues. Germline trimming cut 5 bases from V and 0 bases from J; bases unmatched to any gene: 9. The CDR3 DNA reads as TGTGCCAGCAGCATAAGTACAGGGGCGGCTAACTATGGCTACACCTTC. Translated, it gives CASSISTGAANYGYTF.

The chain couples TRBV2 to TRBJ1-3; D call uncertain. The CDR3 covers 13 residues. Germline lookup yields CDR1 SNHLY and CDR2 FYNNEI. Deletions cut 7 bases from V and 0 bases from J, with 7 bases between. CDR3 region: CASTGGSGNTIYF. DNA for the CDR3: TGTGCCAGCACCGGAGGCTCTGGAAACACCATATATTTT.

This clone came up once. CDR3 DNA: TGTGCCAGCAGCTTAGCCACAGGGAATGGAAACACCATATATTTT. It translates to CASSLATGNGNTIYF. This chain connects TRBV11-2 to TRBJ1-3; D perhaps matches TRBD1 (6 bases). Trimming took off 1 base at V and 3 bases at J, with 10 bases between the two ends. This CDR3 comprises 15 residues. The germline gives CDR1 SGHAT, CDR2 FQNNGV.

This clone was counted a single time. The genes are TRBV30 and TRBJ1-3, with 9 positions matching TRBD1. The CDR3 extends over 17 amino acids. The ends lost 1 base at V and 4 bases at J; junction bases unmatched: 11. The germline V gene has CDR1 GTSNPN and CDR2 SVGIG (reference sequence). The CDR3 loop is CAWSGGDRAYLGNTIYF. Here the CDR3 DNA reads TGTGCCTGGAGTGGAGGGGACAGGGCCTATTTGGGAAACACCATATATTTT.

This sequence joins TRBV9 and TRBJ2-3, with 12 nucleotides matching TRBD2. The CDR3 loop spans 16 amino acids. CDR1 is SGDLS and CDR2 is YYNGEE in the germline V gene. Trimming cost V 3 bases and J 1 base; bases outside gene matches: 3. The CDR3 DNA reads TGTGCCAGCAGCGACAGGACTAGCGGGGGCACAGATACGCAGTATTTT. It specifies CASSDRTSGGTDTQYF.

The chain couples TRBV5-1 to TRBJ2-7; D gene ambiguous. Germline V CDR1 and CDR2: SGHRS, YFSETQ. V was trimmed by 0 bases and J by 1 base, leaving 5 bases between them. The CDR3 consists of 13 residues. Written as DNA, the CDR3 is TGCGCCAGCAGCTTGGCAGTATCCTACGAGCAGTACTTC. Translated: CASSLAVSYEQYF.

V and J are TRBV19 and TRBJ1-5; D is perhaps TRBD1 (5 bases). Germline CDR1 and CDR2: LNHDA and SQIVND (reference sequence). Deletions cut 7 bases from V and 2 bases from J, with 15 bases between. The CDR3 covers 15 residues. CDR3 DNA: TGTGCCAGTAAGAGCCCGGGAGGGGGCAATCAGCCCCAGCATTTT. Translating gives CASKSPGGGNQPQHF.

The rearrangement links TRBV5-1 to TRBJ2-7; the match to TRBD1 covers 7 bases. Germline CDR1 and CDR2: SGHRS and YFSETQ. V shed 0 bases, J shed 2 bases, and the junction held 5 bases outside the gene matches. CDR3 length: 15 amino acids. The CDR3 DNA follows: TGCGCCAGCAGCTTGGCCTCGGGGACAGCCTACGAGCAGTACTTC. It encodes CASSLASGTAYEQYF.

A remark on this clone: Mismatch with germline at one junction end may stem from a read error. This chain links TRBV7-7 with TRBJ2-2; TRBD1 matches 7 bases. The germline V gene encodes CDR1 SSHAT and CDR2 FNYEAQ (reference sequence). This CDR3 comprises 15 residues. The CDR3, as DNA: TGTGCTAGCAGCTCGACTGGACAGGCCACCGGGGAGCTGTTTTTT. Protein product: CASSSTGQATGELFF.

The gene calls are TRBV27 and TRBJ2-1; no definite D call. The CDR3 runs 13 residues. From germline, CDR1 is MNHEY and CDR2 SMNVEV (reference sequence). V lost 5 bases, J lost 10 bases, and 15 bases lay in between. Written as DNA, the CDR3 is TGTGCCAGCAGTACTCGACTCGGTAGGGAGCAGTTCTTC. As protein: CASSTRLGREQFF.

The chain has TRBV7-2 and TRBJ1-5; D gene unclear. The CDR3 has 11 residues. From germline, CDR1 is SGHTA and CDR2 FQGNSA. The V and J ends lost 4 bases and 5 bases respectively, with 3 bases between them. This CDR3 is CASSYYQPQHF. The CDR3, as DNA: TGTGCCAGCAGCTACTATCAGCCCCAGCATTTT.

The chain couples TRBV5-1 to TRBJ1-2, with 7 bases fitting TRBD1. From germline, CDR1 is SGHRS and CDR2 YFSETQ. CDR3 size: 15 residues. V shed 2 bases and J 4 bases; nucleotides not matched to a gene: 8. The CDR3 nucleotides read TGCGCCAGCAGCTTCTCCGGGACAGAGATCTATGGCTACACCTTC. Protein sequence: CASSFSGTEIYGYTF.

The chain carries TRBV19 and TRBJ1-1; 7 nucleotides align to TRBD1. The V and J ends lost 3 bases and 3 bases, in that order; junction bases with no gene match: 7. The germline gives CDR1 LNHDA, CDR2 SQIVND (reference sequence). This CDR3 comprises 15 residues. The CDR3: CASSIGGGRDTEAFF. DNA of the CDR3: TGTGCCAGTAGTATCGGAGGGGGCAGAGACACTGAAGCTTTCTTT.

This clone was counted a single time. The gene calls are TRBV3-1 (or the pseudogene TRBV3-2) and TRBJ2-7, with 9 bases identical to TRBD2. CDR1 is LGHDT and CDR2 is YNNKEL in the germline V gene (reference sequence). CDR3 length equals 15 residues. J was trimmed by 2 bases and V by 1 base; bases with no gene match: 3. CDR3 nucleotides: TGTGCCAGCAGCCAAGGAGGCGGGGGGGCCTACGAGCAGTACTTC. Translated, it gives CASSQGGGGAYEQYF.

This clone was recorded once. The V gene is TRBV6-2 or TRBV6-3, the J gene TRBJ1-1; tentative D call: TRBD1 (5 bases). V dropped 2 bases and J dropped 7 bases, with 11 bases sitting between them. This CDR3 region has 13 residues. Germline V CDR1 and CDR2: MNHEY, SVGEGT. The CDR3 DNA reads TGTGCCAGCAGTTACACGGTAAGGGGTGAAGCTTTCTTT. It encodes CASSYTVRGEAFF.

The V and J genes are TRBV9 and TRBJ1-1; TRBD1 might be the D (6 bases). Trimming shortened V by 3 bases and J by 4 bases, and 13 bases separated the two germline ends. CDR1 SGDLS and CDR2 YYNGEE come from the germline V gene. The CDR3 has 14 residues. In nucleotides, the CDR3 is TGTGCCAGCAGCGCTCACAGGGTGGGCACTGAAGCTTTCTTT. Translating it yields CASSAHRVGTEAFF. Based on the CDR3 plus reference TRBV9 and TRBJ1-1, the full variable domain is DSGVTQTPKHLITATGQRVTLRCSPRSGDLSVYWYQQSLDQGLQFLIQYYNGEERAKGNILERFSAQQFPDLHSELNLSSLELGDSALYFCASSAHRVGTEAFFGQGTRLTVV.

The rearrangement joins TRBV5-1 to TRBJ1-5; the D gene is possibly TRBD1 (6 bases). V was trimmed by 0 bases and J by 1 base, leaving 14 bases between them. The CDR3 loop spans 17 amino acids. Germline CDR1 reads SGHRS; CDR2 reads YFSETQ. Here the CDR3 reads CASSLGPSGVSNQPQHF. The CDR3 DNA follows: TGCGCCAGCAGCTTGGGCCCTTCAGGGGTCAGCAATCAGCCCCAGCATTTT.

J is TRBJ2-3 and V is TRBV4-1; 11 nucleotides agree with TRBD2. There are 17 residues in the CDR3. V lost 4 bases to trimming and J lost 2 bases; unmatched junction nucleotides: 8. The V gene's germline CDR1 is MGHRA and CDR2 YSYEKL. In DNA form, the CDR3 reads TGCGCCAGCAGCCTCTTTAGCGGGGGGGCACCCACAGATACGCAGTATTTT. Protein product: CASSLFSGGAPTDTQYF.

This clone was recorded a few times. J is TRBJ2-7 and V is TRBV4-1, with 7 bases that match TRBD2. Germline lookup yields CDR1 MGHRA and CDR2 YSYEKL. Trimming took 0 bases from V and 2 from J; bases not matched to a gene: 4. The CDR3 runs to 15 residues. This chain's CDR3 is CASSQDFSGAYEQYF. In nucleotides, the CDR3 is TGCGCCAGCAGCCAAGATTTCAGCGGGGCCTACGAGCAGTACTTC.